A selection of T cell receptor beta chains follows, all from one sample in a study of blood T cell repertoires in COVID-19. Method: immunoSEQ multiplex PCR; TCRdb's copy keeps in-frame clones and lacks some. The data hold around 220,000 clones, with about nine tenths observed a single time. Sequencing used peripheral blood. These receptors were obtained from a man between 45 and 60 years old with acute or convalescent COVID-19. Each CDR3 is given with its conserved first and last residue. The order of the fields is D gene, J gene, clone size, V gene, CDR3 DNA, CDR3 protein. A D gene is named only where the DNA matches it firmly. The size field is filled for only some rows; it gives once, few, many or a size class.

>TRBD2|TRBJ2-7|many|TRBV4-1
TGCGCCAGCAGCCTCATTACGGGGGGGAAAAGCTACGAGCAGTACTTC
CASSLITGGKSYEQYF
>TRBD2|TRBJ2-7|NA|TRBV5-1
TGCGCCAGCAGCCTTAGCGGGGGGTCCTACGAGCAGTACTTC
CASSLSGGSYEQYF
>TRBD1|TRBJ1-2|NA|TRBV2
TGTGCCAGCAGTGTACAGGGGGCTGGGGGCTACACCTTC
CASSVQGAGGYTF
>NA|TRBJ1-2|NA|TRBV2
TGTGCCAGCAGTAGGACAACAGCTAACTATGGCTACACCTTC
CASSRTTANYGYTF
>TRBD1|TRBJ1-5|NA|TRBV6-1
TGTGCCAGCAGTGAAATACCGGGACAGCGCAATCAGCCCCAGCATTTT
CASSEIPGQRNQPQHF
>NA|TRBJ1-1|few|TRBV19
TGTGCCAGTAGAAGACAGAGACTTAACACTGAAGCTTTCTTT
CASRRQRLNTEAFF
>TRBD1|TRBJ1-5|NA|TRBV12-5
TGTGCTAGTGGTTTGTCAGGGGGCGGTGGACAGCCCCAGCATTTT
CASGLSGGGGQPQHF
>NA|TRBJ2-6|NA|TRBV15
TGTGCCACCAGCAGACCTCAGTCTTCTGGGGCCAACGTCCTGACTTTC
CATSRPQSSGANVLTF
>TRBD1|TRBJ1-1|once|TRBV30
TGTGCCTGGAGTGGGACAGGGATCACTGAAGCTTTCTTT
CAWSGTGITEAFF
>TRBD1|TRBJ1-5|NA|TRBV6-6
TGTGCCAGCACCAGTACTCCGACAGGGGGGAGACAGCCCCAGCATTTT
CASTSTPTGGRQPQHF
>TRBD1|TRBJ1-1|NA|TRBV27
TGTGCCAGCAGACCCGGGACAGCAAAAGACACTGAAGCTTTCTTT
CASRPGTAKDTEAFF
>TRBD2|TRBJ2-2|NA|TRBV11-2
TGTGCCAGCAGCCCGGGGGGAGTCAACACCGGGGAGCTGTTTTTT
CASSPGGVNTGELFF
>NA|TRBJ2-1|few|TRBV7-3
TGTGCCAGCAGCCTCAACACAAATTCCTACAATGAGCAGTTCTTC
CASSLNTNSYNEQFF
>TRBD2|TRBJ2-5|NA|TRBV28
TGTGCCAGCAGTAGCGGGGACCAAGAGACCCAGTACTTC
CASSSGDQETQYF
>NA|TRBJ1-5|NA|TRBV19
TGTGCCAGTAAGGATGTTCCAGGCAACGATCAGCCCCAGCATTTT
CASKDVPGNDQPQHF
>TRBD1|TRBJ2-7|NA|TRBV19
TGTGCCAGTAGTATCCAGGGGGCGTACGAGCAGTACTTC
CASSIQGAYEQYF
>NA|TRBJ2-6|NA|TRBV18
TGTGCCAGCTCCCCAGACAGTTCGGGGGCCAACGTCCTGACTTTC
CASSPDSSGANVLTF
>NA|TRBJ2-5|few|TRBV5-4
TGTGCCAGCAGCTTGAGCGTGGGGGGGCCAGAGACCCAGTACTTC
CASSLSVGGPETQYF
>NA|TRBJ2-4|NA|TRBV5-6
TGTGCCAGCAGCTTGCAGTGGGGGAGGCAGCCCAAAAACATTCAGTACTTC
CASSLQWGRQPKNIQYF
>TRBD2|TRBJ2-7|NA|TRBV6-2/TRBV6-3
TGTGCCAGCAGCTCGGGGACTAGCGGGGGAAACGAGCAGTACTTC
CASSSGTSGGNEQYF
>NA|TRBJ1-2|NA|TRBV2
TGTGCCAGCAGTGTAGAACAGCTCGGCTACACCTTC
CASSVEQLGYTF
>NA|TRBJ1-5|NA|TRBV23-1
TGCGCCAGCAGTCGGGGAGAGGGGGATCAGCCCCAGCATTTT
CASSRGEGDQPQHF
>NA|TRBJ1-1|NA|TRBV7-7
TGTGCCAGCAGCCAACAACTGAACACTGAAGCTTTCTTT
CASSQQLNTEAFF
>NA|TRBJ1-2|NA|TRBV21-1
TGTGCCAGCAGCAACCCCCTTCCGACAGGCGGATATGGCTACACCTTC
CASSNPLPTGGYGYTF
>NA|TRBJ1-2|NA|TRBV6-5
TGTGCCAGCAGAACTGGACAGACCAACTATGGCTACACCTTC
CASRTGQTNYGYTF
>TRBD1|TRBJ1-1|few|TRBV19
TGTGCCAGTAGTATAAGTATATGGGACAGGGGATTGAACACTGAAGCTTTCTTT
CASSISIWDRGLNTEAFF
>NA|TRBJ2-7|once|TRBV6-5
TGTGCCAGCAGTTCCTCTAGGGGCAGGCCTTCCGAGCAGTACTTC
CASSSSRGRPSEQYF
>NA|TRBJ1-6|NA|TRBV2
TGTGCCAGCACCCTAGTGTGGATGATGAGTATGGATTCACCCCTCCACTTT
CASTLVWMMSMDSPLHF
>TRBD1|TRBJ2-2|NA|TRBV9
TGTGCCAGCAGCGCGGGACAGGGGACCACCGGGGAGCTGTTTTTT
CASSAGQGTTGELFF
>NA|TRBJ1-3|NA|TRBV6-1
TGTGCCAGCAGTGAATTGGGGGGGGGCACCGGAAACACCATATATTTT
CASSELGGGTGNTIYF